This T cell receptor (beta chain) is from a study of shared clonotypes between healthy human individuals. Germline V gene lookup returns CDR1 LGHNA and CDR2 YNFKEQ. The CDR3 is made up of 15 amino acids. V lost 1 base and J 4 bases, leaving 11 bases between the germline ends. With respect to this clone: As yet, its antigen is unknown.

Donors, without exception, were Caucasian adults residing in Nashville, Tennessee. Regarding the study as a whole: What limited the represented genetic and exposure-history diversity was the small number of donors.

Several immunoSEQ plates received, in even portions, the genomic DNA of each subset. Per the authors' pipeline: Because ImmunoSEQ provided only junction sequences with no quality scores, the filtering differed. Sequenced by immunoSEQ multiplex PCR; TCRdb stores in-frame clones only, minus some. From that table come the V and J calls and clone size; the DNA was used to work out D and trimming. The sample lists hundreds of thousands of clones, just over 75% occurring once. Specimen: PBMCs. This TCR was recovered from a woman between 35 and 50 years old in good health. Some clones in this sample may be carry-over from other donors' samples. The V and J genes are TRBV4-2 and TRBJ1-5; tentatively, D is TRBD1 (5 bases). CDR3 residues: CASSQGRTQNQPQHF. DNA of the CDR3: TGTGCCAGCAGCCAAGGGAGGACACAAAATCAGCCCCAGCATTTT.